A selection of T cell receptor beta chains follows, all from one sample in a study of blood T cell repertoires in COVID-19. Clones were sequenced by immunoSEQ multiplex PCR, and TCRdb holds only the in-frame ones, with some missing. Of a few hundred thousand clones detected, roughly nine tenths appear once; the ten largest clones hold 3.5% to 4%. Sequenced material: peripheral blood. Source of these receptors: a woman between 55 and 75 years old with COVID-19, enrolled during active disease. Each CDR3 is given with its conserved first and last residue. A D gene is named only where the DNA matches it firmly. Not all rows give a size; the values are once, few, many and, for expanded clones, a class.

>-|TRBV11-2|-
CASSFSGAYEQYF
>-|TRBV10-3|once
CAISEIEGVNTEAFF
>TRBD1|TRBV27|-
CASSSDRDQPQHF
>-|TRBV3-1/TRBV3-2|few
CASSPNRVGYTF
>TRBD1|TRBV10-2|-
CASRKTGTGGAEAFF
>TRBD1|TRBV19|-
CASRRDRGNYGYTF
>-|TRBV5-1|-
CASSLAWNTEAFF
>TRBD1|TRBV28|-
CASSLGGQGYDSNQPQHF
>-|TRBV19|-
CATEGGTPWEADTQYF
>-|TRBV6-6|-
CASSYFSTGLGEQYF
>-|TRBV5-6|few
CASSLRLASETQYF
>TRBD1|TRBV14|-
CASSHDRGQGAGGYTF
>TRBD1|TRBV15|-
CATSRDQDRAAYSNQPQHF
>-|TRBV4-2|-
CASSQVLAGSYNEQFF
>-|TRBV7-9|-
CASSLAWHLNTEAFF
>-|TRBV2|-
CAHAHGGKNTEAFF
>-|TRBV5-1|-
CASSSGHYNEQFF
>-|TRBV5-1|-
CASSLLRDTEAFF
>TRBD1|TRBV19|-
CASSSGQGWEKLFF
>-|TRBV12-5|once
CASGSETNYNEQFF
>-|TRBV11-2|-
CASSLLPNTGELFF
>-|TRBV5-1|-
CASSLPGPGNTIYF
>TRBD1|TRBV5-1|once
CASSLTGGINEKLFF
>-|TRBV18|-
CASSPPSRANTEAFF
>-|TRBV28|-
CASSNLGLSSYNEQFF
>-|TRBV4-2|-
CASSQETGRGWVTEAFF
>TRBD1|TRBV5-4|-
CASRGGRANTIYF
>-|TRBV6-5|-
CASSYRGTNYGYTF
>TRBD1|TRBV6-5|-
CASSYHRGRNTEAFF
>TRBD1|TRBV19|-
CASSSPDRGYEQYF
>-|TRBV5-4|-
CASSLDLAAGNFYEQYF
>-|TRBV25-1|few
CASSESDSFVGGYTF
>-|TRBV2|-
CASSQGVPPLHF
>-|TRBV6-5|once
CASSYSGASGNTIYF
>-|TRBV10-3|-
CAISESGRVRYGYTF
>TRBD1|TRBV9|-
CASSVGSAGGRQTEQFF
>TRBD1|TRBV25-1|-
CASSGYRGHEKLFF
>TRBD1|TRBV2|-
CASGQGNSPLHF
>-|TRBV11-2|-
CASTQQGVGQFF
>TRBD2|TRBV5-1|-
CASSLISGGAHEQYF
>-|TRBV7-2|-
CASSWGEETQYF
>-|TRBV10-3|-
CAISVVRGSYGYTF
>-|TRBV5-4|-
CASSLVRHSSSYNEQFF
>TRBD1|TRBV7-6|-
CASSWGRDSPNGNTEAFF
>-|TRBV7-9|once
CASNRGERGTEAFF
>TRBD1|TRBV28|-
CASSRGTVSGYTF
>TRBD1|TRBV6-5|-
CASRGTGGGTEAFF
>TRBD1|TRBV28|-
CASSIGDRSPYGYTF
>-|TRBV6-1|few
CASSDQGYNQPQHF
>TRBD1|TRBV7-9|-
CASSFGQADTIYF